Here is one T cell receptor (beta chain) with its context. The data are from a study of blood T cell repertoires in COVID-19. Study-wide context: Italy, Spain and the United States were the sources of the convalescent and acute COVID-19 samples. PBMCs, B-cell-depleted T cells, or T cells provided the cDNA or gDNA that made up the material.

Authors' data handling: Amplification with reference gene primers provided the estimates of nucleated cell counts. Generated by immunoSEQ multiplex PCR, the TCRdb table keeps only in-frame clones and is missing some. Clonal size and the V and J genes are those of that table, whereas D and trimming came from the DNA. Of around 260,000 clones listed, roughly 91% are singletons. The germline CDR1 and CDR2 sequences are SGHNT and YYREEE (reference sequence). V was trimmed by 2 bases and J by 2 bases, leaving 11 bases between them. The CDR3 length is 14 residues. Sequencing was performed on peripheral blood. This chain links TRBV5-4 with TRBJ2-7; TRBD1 might be the D (5 bases). The TCR originated in a man in his thirties or forties with acute or convalescent COVID-19. The CDR3: CASSFSGRAYEQYF. The CDR3 region has the DNA TGTGCCAGCAGCTTCTCGGGCAGGGCCTACGAGCAGTACTTC. Full variable domain (remainder filled in from reference TRBV5-4 and TRBJ2-7): ETGVTQSPTHLIKTRGQQVTLRCSSQSGHNTVSWYQQALGQGPQFIFQYYREEENGRGNFPPRFSGLQFPNYSSELNVNALELDDSALYLCASSFSGRAYEQYFGPGTRLTVT.